This T cell receptor (beta chain) was obtained from a study of cytomegalovirus exposure and HLA in healthy donors. In the study overall: For the roughly 400 genotyped donors, 81% fell within the Caucasian-associated ancestry cluster.

Study-level points and caveats: Associated with HLA alleles at 0.05 false discovery rate in a later analysis were about 17,000 TCR beta sequences.

Remarks on this clone: Antigen: not known.

This cohort consisted of healthy bone marrow donors. This CDR3 has 15 amino acids. Trimming removed 6 bases from V and 2 bases from J, with 17 bases in between. Germline V gene lookup returns CDR1 MNHEY and CDR2 SVGAGI. PCR amplification relied on 60 Vbeta primers (plus 13 Jbeta primers). The protocol was immunoSEQ multiplex PCR, while the TCRdb copy is restricted to in-frame clones and leaves out a portion. The sample holds around 280,000 clones, around nine tenths seen once. The V call is TRBV6-5, the J call TRBJ2-7; D is perhaps TRBD1 (6 bases). This clonotype was sampled from a woman younger than 35 in good health and CMV-seronegative. Sequenced input: PBMCs. CDR3 sequence reads: CASRELRDTPYEQYF. The CDR3 region has the DNA TGTGCCAGCAGGGAGCTAAGGGACACACCCTACGAGCAGTACTTC.